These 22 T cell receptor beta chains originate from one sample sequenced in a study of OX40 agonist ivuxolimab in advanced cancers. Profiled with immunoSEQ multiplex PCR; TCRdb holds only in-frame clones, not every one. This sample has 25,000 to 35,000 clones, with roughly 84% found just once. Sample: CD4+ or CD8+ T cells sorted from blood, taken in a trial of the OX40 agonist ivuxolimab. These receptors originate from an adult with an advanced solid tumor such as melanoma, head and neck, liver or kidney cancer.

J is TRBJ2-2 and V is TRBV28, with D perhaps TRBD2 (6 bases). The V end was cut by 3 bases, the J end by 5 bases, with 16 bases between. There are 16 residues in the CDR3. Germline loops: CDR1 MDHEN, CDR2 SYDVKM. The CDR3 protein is CASSFMRWGETGELFF. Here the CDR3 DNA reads TGTGCCAGCAGTTTTATGCGCTGGGGGGAAACCGGGGAGCTGTTTTTT.

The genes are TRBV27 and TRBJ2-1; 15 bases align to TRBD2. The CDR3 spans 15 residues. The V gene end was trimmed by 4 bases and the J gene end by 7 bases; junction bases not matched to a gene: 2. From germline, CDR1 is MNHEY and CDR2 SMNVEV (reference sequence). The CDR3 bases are TGTGCCAGCAGTTGGGGACTAGCGGGGGGAAATGAGCAGTTCTTC. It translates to CASSWGLAGGNEQFF.

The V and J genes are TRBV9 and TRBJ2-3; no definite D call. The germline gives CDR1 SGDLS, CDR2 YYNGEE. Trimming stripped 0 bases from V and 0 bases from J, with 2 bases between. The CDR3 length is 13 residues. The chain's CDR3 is CASSVVSTDTQYF. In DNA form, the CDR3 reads TGTGCCAGCAGCGTAGTTAGCACAGATACGCAGTATTTT.

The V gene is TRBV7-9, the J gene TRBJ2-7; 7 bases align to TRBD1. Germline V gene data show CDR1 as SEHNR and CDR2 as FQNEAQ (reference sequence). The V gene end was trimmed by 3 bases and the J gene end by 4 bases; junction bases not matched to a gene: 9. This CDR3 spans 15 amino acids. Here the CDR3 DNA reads TGTGCCAGCAGCTTTAGGGGGCAAGGAGCGTACGAGCAGTACTTC. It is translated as CASSFRGQGAYEQYF.

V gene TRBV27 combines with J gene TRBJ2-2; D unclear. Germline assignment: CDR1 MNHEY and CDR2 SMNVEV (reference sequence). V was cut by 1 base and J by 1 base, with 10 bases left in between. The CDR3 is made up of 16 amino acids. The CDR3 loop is CASSLFAGRNTGELFF. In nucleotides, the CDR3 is TGTGCCAGCAGTTTATTCGCCGGGCGGAACACCGGGGAGCTGTTTTTT.

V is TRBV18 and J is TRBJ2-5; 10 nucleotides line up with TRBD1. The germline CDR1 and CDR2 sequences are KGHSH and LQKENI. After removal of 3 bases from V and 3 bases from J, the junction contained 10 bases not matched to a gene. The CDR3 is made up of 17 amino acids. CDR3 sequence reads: CASSPMDRGSPKETQYF. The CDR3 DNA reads TGTGCCAGCTCACCGATGGACAGGGGGTCCCCCAAAGAGACCCAGTACTTC.

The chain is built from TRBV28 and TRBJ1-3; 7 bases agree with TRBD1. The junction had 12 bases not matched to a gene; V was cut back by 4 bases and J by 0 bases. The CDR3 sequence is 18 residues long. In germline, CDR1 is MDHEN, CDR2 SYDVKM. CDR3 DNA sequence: TGTGCCAGCAGTTCCACAGGGTACAGGGGCTACTCTGGAAACACCATATATTTT. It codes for CASSSTGYRGYSGNTIYF.

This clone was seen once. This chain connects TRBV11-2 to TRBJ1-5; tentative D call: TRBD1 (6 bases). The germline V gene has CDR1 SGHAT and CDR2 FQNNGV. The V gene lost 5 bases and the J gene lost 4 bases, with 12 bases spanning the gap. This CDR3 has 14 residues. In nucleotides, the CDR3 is TGTGCCAGCAGCAGATCAGGGGCGAATCAGCCCCAGCATTTT. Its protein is CASSRSGANQPQHF.

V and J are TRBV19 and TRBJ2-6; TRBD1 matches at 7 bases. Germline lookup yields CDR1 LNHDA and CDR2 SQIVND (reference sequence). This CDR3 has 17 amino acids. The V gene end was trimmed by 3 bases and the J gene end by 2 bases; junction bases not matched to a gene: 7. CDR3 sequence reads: CASSIYQTGTGANVLTF. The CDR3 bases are TGTGCCAGTAGTATCTACCAGACAGGGACTGGGGCCAACGTCCTGACTTTC.

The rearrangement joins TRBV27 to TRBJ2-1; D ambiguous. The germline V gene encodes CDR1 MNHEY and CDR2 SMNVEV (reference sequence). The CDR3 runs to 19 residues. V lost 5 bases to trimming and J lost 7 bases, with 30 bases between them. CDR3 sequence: CASSPPPSDTHHSRNEQFF. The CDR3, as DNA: TGTGCCAGCAGTCCACCTCCATCCGACACCCACCACAGTAGGAATGAGCAGTTCTTC.

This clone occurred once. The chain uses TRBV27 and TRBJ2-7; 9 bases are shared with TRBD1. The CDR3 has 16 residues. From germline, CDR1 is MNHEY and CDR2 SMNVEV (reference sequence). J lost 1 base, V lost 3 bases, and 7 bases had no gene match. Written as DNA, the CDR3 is TGTGCCAGCAGTTTGGTTACAGGGGGCTCTTCCTACGAGCAGTACTTC. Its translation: CASSLVTGGSSYEQYF.

The CDR3: CASRPGLETDTQYF. In DNA form, the CDR3 reads TGTGCCAGCAGACCGGGACTAGAAACAGATACGCAGTATTTT. The chain couples TRBV27 to TRBJ2-3; 8 nucleotides match TRBD2. Germline lookup yields CDR1 MNHEY and CDR2 SMNVEV (reference sequence). The CDR3 totals 14 residues. Trimming removed 6 bases from V and 3 bases from J; junction bases left unmatched: 5.

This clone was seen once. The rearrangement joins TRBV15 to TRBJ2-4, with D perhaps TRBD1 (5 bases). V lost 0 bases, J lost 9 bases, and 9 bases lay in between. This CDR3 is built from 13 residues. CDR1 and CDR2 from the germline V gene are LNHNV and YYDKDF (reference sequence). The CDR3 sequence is CATSRDRQSIQYF. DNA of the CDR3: TGTGCCACCAGCAGAGATCGACAGAGCATTCAGTACTTC.

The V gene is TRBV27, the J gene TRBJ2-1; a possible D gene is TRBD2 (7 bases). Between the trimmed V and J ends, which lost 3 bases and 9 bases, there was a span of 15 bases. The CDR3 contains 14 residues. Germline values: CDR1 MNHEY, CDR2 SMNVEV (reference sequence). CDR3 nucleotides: TGTGCCAGCAGTTTCTTCTTGGGAGGGGGTGAGCAGTTCTTC. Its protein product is CASSFFLGGGEQFF.

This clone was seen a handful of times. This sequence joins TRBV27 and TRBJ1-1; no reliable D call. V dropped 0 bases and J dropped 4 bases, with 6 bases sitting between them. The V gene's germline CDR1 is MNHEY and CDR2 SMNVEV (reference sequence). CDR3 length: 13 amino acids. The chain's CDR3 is CASSLSISTEAFF. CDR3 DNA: TGTGCCAGCAGTTTATCAATCAGCACTGAAGCTTTCTTT.

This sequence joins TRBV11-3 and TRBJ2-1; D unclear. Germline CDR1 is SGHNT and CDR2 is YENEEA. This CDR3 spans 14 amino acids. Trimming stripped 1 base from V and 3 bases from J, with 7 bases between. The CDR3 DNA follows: TGTGCCAGCAGCTTAGGCGGCTACTACAATGAGCAGTTCTTC. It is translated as CASSLGGYYNEQFF.

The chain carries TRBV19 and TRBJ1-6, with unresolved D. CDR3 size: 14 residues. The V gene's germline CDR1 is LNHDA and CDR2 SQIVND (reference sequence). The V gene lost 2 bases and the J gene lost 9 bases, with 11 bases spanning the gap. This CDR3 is CASSISSTASPLHF. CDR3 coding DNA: TGTGCCAGTAGTATATCTAGTACCGCTTCACCCCTCCACTTT. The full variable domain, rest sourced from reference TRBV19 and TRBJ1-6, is DGGITQSPKYLFRKEGQNVTLSCEQNLNHDAMYWYRQDPGQGLRLIYYSQIVNDFQKGDIAEGYSVSREKKESFPLTVTSAQKNPTAFYLCASSISSTASPLHFGNGTRLTVT.

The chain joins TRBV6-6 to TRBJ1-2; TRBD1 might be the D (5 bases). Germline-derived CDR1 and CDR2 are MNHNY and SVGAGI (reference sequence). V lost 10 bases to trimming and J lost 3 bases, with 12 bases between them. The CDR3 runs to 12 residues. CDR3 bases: TGTGCCACCGACTCAGGGTACTATGGCTACACCTTC. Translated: CATDSGYYGYTF.

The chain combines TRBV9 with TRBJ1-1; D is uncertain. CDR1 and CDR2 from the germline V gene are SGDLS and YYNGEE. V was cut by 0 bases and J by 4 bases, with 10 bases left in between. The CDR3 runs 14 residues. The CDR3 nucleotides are TGTGCCAGCAGCGTAGTCCCTGGGGTCACTGAAGCTTTCTTT. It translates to CASSVVPGVTEAFF.

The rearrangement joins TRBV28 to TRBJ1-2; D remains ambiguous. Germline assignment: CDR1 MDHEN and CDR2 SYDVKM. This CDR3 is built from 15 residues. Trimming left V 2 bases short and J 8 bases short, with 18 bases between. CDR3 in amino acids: CASSLIPLEGGGYTF. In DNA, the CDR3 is TGTGCCAGCAGTTTAATCCCATTAGAAGGCGGAGGCTACACCTTC.

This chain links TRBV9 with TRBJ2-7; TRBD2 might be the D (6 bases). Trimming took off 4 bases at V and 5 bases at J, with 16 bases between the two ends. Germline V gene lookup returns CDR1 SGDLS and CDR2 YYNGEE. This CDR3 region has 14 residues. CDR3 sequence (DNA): TGTGCCAGCAGCATCGGACTACCCCCCAACGAGCAGTACTTC. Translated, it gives CASSIGLPPNEQYF. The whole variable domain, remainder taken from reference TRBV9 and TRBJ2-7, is DSGVTQTPKHLITATGQRVTLRCSPRSGDLSVYWYQQSLDQGLQFLIQYYNGEERAKGNILERFSAQQFPDLHSELNLSSLELGDSALYFCASSIGLPPNEQYFGPGTRLTVT.

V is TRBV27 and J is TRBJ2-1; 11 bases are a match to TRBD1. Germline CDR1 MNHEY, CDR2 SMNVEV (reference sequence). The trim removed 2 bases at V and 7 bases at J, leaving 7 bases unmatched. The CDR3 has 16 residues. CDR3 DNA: TGTGCCAGCAGTTTACTCCCGGGACAGGGGGATAATGAGCAGTTCTTC. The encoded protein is CASSLLPGQGDNEQFF.